Given below is one TCR beta chain in context. What it binds is unknown. The CDR3 covers 14 residues. The germline CDR1 and CDR2 sequences are SGHDN and FVKESK. Trimming took 1 base from V and 5 from J, leaving 11 bases between them. Regarding treatment: oral pan-JAK inhibitor, 5-10 mg twice daily. The authors extracted RNA and reverse transcribed it into cDNA as the sequencing template. Clones were read by immunoSEQ multiplex PCR, and TCRdb kept only the in-frame ones, dropping some. This table has around 150,000 clones, 60% appearing once. This sample stems from a study of CD8+ T cells in alopecia areata. In the study overall: People stayed on tofacitinib for 6 to 18 months, then stopped the drug for 6 months. Treated patients were scored for severity by percent of scalp affected. Whole-study results and caveats: Tofacitinib did not eliminate many expanded lesional clones from scalp or blood. In scalp, tofacitinib significantly decreased clonality and expanded CD8+ clones among the top 100.

The chain carries TRBV14 and TRBJ1-2; D remains ambiguous. Sequencing used CD4+ T cells sorted from blood, obtained at week 24, from a patient treated with tofacitinib. The TCR originated in a human donor with alopecia areata. CDR3: CASSQGRLTYGYTF. The CDR3 DNA reads TGTGCCAGCAGCCAAGGCAGATTAACGTATGGCTACACCTTC.